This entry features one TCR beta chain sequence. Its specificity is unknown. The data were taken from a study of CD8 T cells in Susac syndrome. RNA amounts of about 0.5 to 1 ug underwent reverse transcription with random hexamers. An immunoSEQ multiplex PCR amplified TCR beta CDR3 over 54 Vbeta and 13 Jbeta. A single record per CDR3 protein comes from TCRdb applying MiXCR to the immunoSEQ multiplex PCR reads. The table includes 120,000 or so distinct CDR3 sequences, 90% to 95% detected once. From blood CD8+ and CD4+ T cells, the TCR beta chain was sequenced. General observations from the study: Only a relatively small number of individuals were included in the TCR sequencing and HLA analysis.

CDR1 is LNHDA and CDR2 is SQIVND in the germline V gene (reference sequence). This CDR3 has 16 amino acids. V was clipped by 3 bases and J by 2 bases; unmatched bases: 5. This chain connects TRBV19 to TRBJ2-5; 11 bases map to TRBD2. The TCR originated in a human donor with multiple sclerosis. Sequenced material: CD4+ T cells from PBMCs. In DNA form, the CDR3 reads TGTGCCAGTAGTATGGACGGGACTAGCGGACAAGAGACCCAGTACTTC. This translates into CASSMDGTSGQETQYF.